The 17 T cell receptor beta chains presented below share a single source sample, sequenced in a study of T cells in Graves' hyperthyroidism and ophthalmopathy. Template material for amplifying TCR beta CDR3 regions consisted of RNA transcripts. HTBI primers drove first-round RT-PCR of the TCR CDR3. MiXCR, applied by TCRdb to the multiplex PCR reads, yields one record per CDR3 protein. The profile covers around 350,000 distinct CDR3 sequences, with 15% to 18% appearing a single time and roughly 26% taken by the ten largest. What was sequenced was blood. These receptors were taken from a woman between 18 and 30 years old with Graves' hyperthyroidism that later progressed to Graves' ophthalmopathy.

The chain combines TRBV2 with TRBJ2-2, with TRBD2 matching over 7 bases. CDR3 length equals 15 residues. Germline V gene lookup returns CDR1 SNHLY and CDR2 FYNNEI. V gave up 6 bases and J gave up 4 bases; unmatched junction bases: 8. The CDR3 sequence: CASSDTSASTGELFF. As DNA, the CDR3 is TGTGCCAGCAGCGATACTAGCGCCAGCACCGGGGAGCTGTTTTTT.

As concerns this clonotype: This may arise from a read error, as a much more abundant clone is one base away. This chain joins TRBV28 and TRBJ2-6; D assignment may be TRBD1 or TRBD2 (5 bases each). This CDR3 contains 15 residues. V lost 3 bases and J lost 1, with 7 bases in between. Germline V gene lookup returns CDR1 MDHEN and CDR2 SYDVKM. The CDR3 DNA follows: TGTGCCAGCAGTTTGTGGGGGTCTGGGGCCAACGTCCTGACTTTC. Translation: CASSLWGSGANVLTF.

This clonotype was counted between two and nine times. This chain links TRBV6-5 with TRBJ2-2, with 10 nucleotides matching TRBD1. The CDR3 loop spans 15 amino acids. After removal of 1 base from V and 4 bases from J, the junction contained 0 bases not matched to a gene. The germline V gene encodes CDR1 MNHEY and CDR2 SVGAGI. DNA for the CDR3: TGTGCCAGCAGTTACTGGACAGGGGGCACCGGGGAGCTGTTTTTT. Its translation is CASSYWTGGTGELFF.

The J gene is TRBJ2-7, the V gene TRBV30; possibly TRBD2 for D (6 bases). Germline CDR1 is GTSNPN and CDR2 is SVGIG (reference sequence). The CDR3 covers 15 residues. V lost 3 bases and J lost 2, with 17 bases in between. The CDR3 region has the DNA TGTGCCTGGAGCGTGGGCCCGGGACTTACCTACGAGCAGTACTTC. Protein product: CAWSVGPGLTYEQYF.

This clonotype occurred many times. The CDR3 region is CASSPPGTEGDIQYF. As DNA, the CDR3 is TGTGCCAGCAGCCCGCCGGGGACAGAGGGGGACATTCAGTACTTC. V usage is TRBV3-1 and J usage is TRBJ2-4; 7 bases fit TRBD1. V lost 4 bases, J lost 8 bases, and 11 bases stayed unmatched. In germline, CDR1 is LGHDT, CDR2 YNNKEL (reference sequence). The CDR3 is made up of 15 amino acids.

As for this clonotype: A much larger clone lies one base from this, so it may be a read error. The chain combines TRBV2 with TRBJ1-4; weak D call: TRBD1 (5 bases). The V gene's germline CDR1 is SNHLY and CDR2 FYNNEI. V was clipped by 8 bases and J by 5 bases, with 15 bases between them. This CDR3 has 14 residues. CDR3 sequence reads: CASASGAVNEKLFF. The CDR3 DNA reads as TGTGCCAGCGCCTCCGGGGCAGTGAATGAAAAACTGTTTTTT.

This clonotype has at least ten counts. The chain carries TRBV30 and TRBJ1-6; maybe TRBD1 (5 bases). Germline V gene lookup returns CDR1 GTSNPN and CDR2 SVGIG (reference sequence). The germline V and J ends were trimmed by 3 bases and 9 bases, with 15 bases remaining between them. The CDR3 length is 14 residues. As DNA, the CDR3 is TGTGCCTGGAGCAGCGGGGGATGGAGTTCACCCCTCCACTTT. Residues: CAWSSGGWSSPLHF.

This clonotype was seen repeatedly, ten times or more. This chain links TRBV3-1 with TRBJ2-5; D is perhaps TRBD1 (6 bases). The CDR3 has 17 residues. Germline CDR1 reads LGHDT; CDR2 reads YNNKEL (reference sequence). Trimming took off 1 base at V and 2 bases at J, with 17 bases between the two ends. The CDR3 protein is CASSQGIRGQNQETQYF. DNA of the CDR3: TGTGCCAGCAGCCAAGGGATTAGAGGACAGAATCAAGAGACCCAGTACTTC.

This clonotype appeared a single time. V and J are TRBV20-1 and TRBJ2-5; 7 bases are shared with TRBD2. Per germline, CDR1 DFQATT and CDR2 SNEGSKA (reference sequence). The CDR3 sequence is 14 residues long. Germline trimming cut 6 bases from V and 1 base from J; bases unmatched to any gene: 8. CDR3 loop: CSANSRTSQETQYF. The CDR3 DNA is TGCAGTGCAAATTCTCGGACTAGCCAAGAGACCCAGTACTTC.

This clonotype was detected only a few times. The rearrangement joins TRBV9 to TRBJ2-5; TRBD2 matches at 8 bases. Losses at the gene ends were 4 bases for V and 5 bases for J; bases not matched to a gene: 10. The CDR3 has 15 residues. Germline values: CDR1 SGDLS, CDR2 YYNGEE. This CDR3 reads CASSLSGSSGETQYF. CDR3 nucleotide sequence: TGTGCCAGCAGCTTAAGCGGGAGTTCGGGGGAGACCCAGTACTTC.

Ten or more counts support this clonotype. This rearrangement joins TRBV2 to TRBJ1-1, with D hard to call. Looked up from germline, CDR1 is SNHLY and CDR2 is FYNNEI. The CDR3 length is 14 residues. Between the trimmed V and J ends, which lost 3 bases and 3 bases, there was a span of 11 bases. The CDR3 here is CASSEKLGYTEAFF. CDR3 sequence (DNA): TGTGCCAGCAGTGAGAAGCTGGGGTACACTGAAGCTTTCTTT.

The chain combines TRBV29-1 with TRBJ2-1; 9 nucleotides match TRBD1. Germline trimming cut 3 bases from V and 8 bases from J; bases unmatched to any gene: 11. Germline assignment: CDR1 SQVTM and CDR2 ANQGSEA. This CDR3 is built from 15 residues. CDR3 in DNA: TGCAGCGTTGAGGTGCGGACAGGGGTTATCGATGAGCAGTTCTTC. It codes for CSVEVRTGVIDEQFF.

This clonotype was observed at least ten times. This chain uses TRBV12-3 or TRBV12-4 with TRBJ1-1; D gene uncertain. Deletions cut 7 bases from V and 0 bases from J, with 21 bases between. The CDR3 runs 17 residues. CDR3 DNA: TGTGCCAGCACCTTCCGAAGAGCCTTTGTCGTGAACACTGAAGCTTTCTTT. It is translated as CASTFRRAFVVNTEAFF.

This clonotype came up a few times. An end of the junction does not agree with germline; a read error may underlie this. Here the CDR3 DNA reads TGTGCTAGCAGCTTAAAGGCGGGCGGGGAGCTGTTTTTT. This codes for CASSLKAGGELFF. The rearrangement links TRBV7-7 to TRBJ2-2, with D possibly matching TRBD2 (5 bases). Germline CDR1 is SSHAT and CDR2 is FNYEAQ (reference sequence). The CDR3 runs 13 residues.

The rearrangement links TRBV5-4 to TRBJ2-7, with TRBD1 identical over 10 bases. J was trimmed by 1 base and V by 0 bases; bases with no gene match: 4. Germline lookup yields CDR1 SGHNT and CDR2 YYREEE (reference sequence). The CDR3 totals 16 residues. For the CDR3, the DNA is TGTGCCAGCAGCTTGGTGGGACAGGGGCCGTCCTACGAGCAGTACTTC. It encodes CASSLVGQGPSYEQYF. Full variable domain (remainder filled in from reference TRBV5-4 and TRBJ2-7): ETGVTQSPTHLIKTRGQQVTLRCSSQSGHNTVSWYQQALGQGPQFIFQYYREEENGRGNFPPRFSGLQFPNYSSELNVNALELDDSALYLCASSLVGQGPSYEQYFGPGTRLTVT.

This clonotype has a count of ten or more. The chain employs TRBV2 and TRBJ2-7; D is ambiguous. CDR1 and CDR2 from the germline V gene are SNHLY and FYNNEI. The CDR3 length is 12 residues. V gave up 2 bases and J gave up 4 bases, with 6 bases separating them. In DNA, the CDR3 is TGTGCCAGCAGTGAAACCGAGTACGAGCAGTACTTC. This gives the protein CASSETEYEQYF.

This clonotype was recorded at least ten times. The chain employs TRBV12-3 or TRBV12-4 and TRBJ1-5, with unresolved D. There are 13 residues in the CDR3. V shed 9 bases and J shed 3 bases, with 12 bases lying between them. The CDR3 region is CASRGLYNQPQHF. The CDR3 DNA reads TGTGCCAGTCGCGGACTGTACAATCAGCCCCAGCATTTT.